A selection of T cell receptor beta chains follows, all from one sample in a study of cytomegalovirus exposure and HLA in healthy donors. Assay: immunoSEQ multiplex PCR; the TCRdb copy retains only in-frame clones and omits some. This table holds over 200,000 clones, around four fifths found once. Source material: PBMCs. All receptors derive from a woman younger than 30 in good health and CMV-seronegative. Both conserved end residues are trimmed from each CDR3. Fields, in order: V gene, J gene, CDR3 protein.

TRBV7-8	TRBJ2-1	ASSLGDYLDNEQF
TRBV7-3	TRBJ1-3	ASSLQGGVGNTIY
TRBV19	TRBJ1-4	ASTHNRAYEKLF
TRBV5-1	TRBJ2-7	ASSSRLGREYEQY
TRBV5-6	TRBJ2-1	ASSPGTGFRSSYNEQF
TRBV6-5	TRBJ2-7	ASIRPSQLYEQY
TRBV18	TRBJ1-5	ASSPSTGGVNQPQH
TRBV7-3	TRBJ2-3	ASSFGTLTDTQY
TRBV5-1	TRBJ1-2	ASSLRTGGDYGYT
TRBV9	TRBJ1-1	ASSVDGTGGSTEAF
TRBV7-9	TRBJ2-7	ASSSYRGGGYEQY
TRBV7-9	TRBJ2-7	ASSLEGRGGNEQY
TRBV5-6	TRBJ1-3	ASSFGQSGNTIY
TRBV5-6	TRBJ1-5	ASSFRQGKSQPQH
TRBV2	TRBJ1-5	ASSPSGRYNQPQH
TRBV5-1	TRBJ2-7	ASSFEGEPYEQY
TRBV6-1	TRBJ2-1	ASAARGRRYNEQF
TRBV2	TRBJ2-7	ASGLAGFYEQY
TRBV4-1	TRBJ2-5	ASSQYPGTGTKETQY